The clone carrying this T cell receptor (beta chain) was counted a few times. Its specificity is unknown. This specimen belongs to a study of shared clonotypes between healthy human individuals. A roughly 200 ng quantity of DNA, roughly 29,000 T cell genomes, went into the sorted-subset replicate PCRs. Sequencing was performed with immunoSEQ multiplex PCR; in TCRdb, only in-frame clones are kept and a portion is missing. The sample has about 2,200,000 clones, around 93% seen once. Naive CD8 cells, CD45RO-negative and positively selected for CCR7, excluded terminally differentiated effector memory CD45RA+ cells. Participating donors were healthy, HIV-negative adults free of recent acute infections or vaccinations. Study observations and caveats: Several donors held approximately 4.6% of naive CD4 clonotypes in common. Richness estimates generally favored naive over memory subsets.

CDR1 is SEHNR, CDR2 FQNEAQ, per germline (reference sequence). V gave up 5 bases and J gave up 7 bases, with 12 bases separating them. This CDR3 has 13 amino acids. Sequenced material: naive CD8+ T cells from PBMCs. The chain recombines TRBV7-9 with TRBJ1-5; D is possibly TRBD1 (6 bases). This clonotype was obtained from a man between 18 and 29 years old in good health. Some clones in this sample may be carry-over from other donors' samples. The CDR3 reads CASSAGTNQPQHF. The CDR3 bases are TGTGCCAGCAGCGCCGGGACAAACCAGCCCCAGCATTTT.